These 30 T cell receptor beta chains came from one sample sequenced in a study of identical twins. A single record per CDR3 protein comes from TCRdb applying MiXCR to the 5' RACE reads. The sample lists fewer than 800,000 distinct CDR3 sequences; just over 7% were seen once. This same sample was also part of a study on yellow fever vaccine responses in identical twins.

The sequenced sample consisted of PBMCs. These receptors were taken from a woman aged 18-29 years in good health.

This clonotype was detected ten times or more. V is TRBV12-3 or TRBV12-4 and J is TRBJ2-5; D is perhaps TRBD1 or TRBD2 (6 bases each). The CDR3 covers 14 residues. Trimming shortened V by 3 bases and J by 4 bases, and 12 bases separated the two germline ends. The CDR3 nucleotides read TGTGCCAGCAGTTTGGGCGGAGGGGGAGAGACCCAGTACTTC. Residues: CASSLGGGGETQYF.

The V gene is TRBV6-2 or TRBV6-3, the J gene TRBJ2-1; TRBD2 agrees at 10 bases. The germline V gene has CDR1 MNHEY and CDR2 SVGEGT. The CDR3 has 21 residues. V lost 6 bases to trimming and J lost 0 bases; unmatched junction nucleotides: 20. The chain's CDR3 is CASSPSLGRTSGRSSYNEQFF. The CDR3 nucleotides are TGTGCCAGCAGCCCCTCGCTCGGAAGGACTAGCGGACGGAGCTCCTACAATGAGCAGTTCTTC.

This chain uses TRBV7-8 with TRBJ1-6; D is ambiguous. V lost 3 bases, J lost 9 bases, and 18 bases lay in between. The germline gives CDR1 SGHVS, CDR2 FQNEAQ. CDR3 length: 16 residues. The DNA of the CDR3 is TGTGCCAGCAGCTTGCCCCCGCACGCGGGTATTTCACCCCTCCACTTT. Its protein is CASSLPPHAGISPLHF.

The table lists this clonotype with many counts. The V and J genes are TRBV28 and TRBJ2-1, with 9 positions matching TRBD2. The CDR3 has 14 amino acids. Germline CDR1 is MDHEN and CDR2 is SYDVKM. V trimming: 3 bases; J trimming: 9 bases; junction bases outside the gene matches: 6. The CDR3 loop reads CASSFSGSVGEQFF. In nucleotides, the CDR3 is TGTGCCAGCAGTTTTAGCGGGAGTGTCGGTGAGCAGTTCTTC.

This clonotype was found many times. For the CDR3, the DNA is TGTGCCAGCAGTCAAGGACTAGCGGGGCTAGATACGCAGTATTTT. It translates to CASSQGLAGLDTQYF. V usage is TRBV12-3 or TRBV12-4 and J usage is TRBJ2-3; 12 bases align to TRBD2. The CDR3 runs to 15 residues. J was trimmed by 5 bases and V by 5 bases; bases with no gene match: 5.

V and J are TRBV5-1 and TRBJ2-5; D remains ambiguous. Germline CDR1 SGHRS, CDR2 YFSETQ. This CDR3 contains 17 residues. V lost 1 base and J lost 5, with 21 bases in between. DNA for the CDR3: TGCGCCAGCAGCTTGCATTTCTCGGGTCTGAATGGGGAGACCCAGTACTTC. Amino acids: CASSLHFSGLNGETQYF.

This clonotype has a count of ten or more. The rearrangement joins TRBV3-1 to TRBJ1-3; D not resolved. V lost 3 bases to trimming and J lost 0 bases, with 6 bases between them. CDR1 LGHDT and CDR2 YNNKEL come from the germline V gene (reference sequence). The CDR3 sequence is 14 residues long. The CDR3 region is CASSHRGSGNTIYF. CDR3 sequence (DNA): TGTGCCAGCAGCCACCGGGGCTCTGGAAACACCATATATTTT.

The sample holds many counts of this clonotype. The V call is TRBV4-2, the J call TRBJ2-1, with 9 bases that match TRBD2. This CDR3 region has 15 residues. After removal of 3 bases from V and 4 bases from J, the junction contained 4 bases not matched to a gene. The germline V gene has CDR1 LGHNA and CDR2 YNFKEQ. DNA for the CDR3: TGTGCCAGCAGCCAGTTAGCGGGGGATTACAATGAGCAGTTCTTC. The encoded protein is CASSQLAGDYNEQFF.

J is TRBJ2-7 and V is TRBV7-8; 8 bases align to TRBD2. CDR3 length: 14 residues. V shed 1 base, J shed 3 bases, and the junction held 2 bases outside the gene matches. Germline assignment: CDR1 SGHVS and CDR2 FQNEAQ. The CDR3 sequence is CASSLGAGGYEQYV. CDR3 nucleotides: TGTGCCAGCAGCTTAGGGGCGGGGGGCTACGAGCAGTACGTC.

This clonotype was recorded many times. The CDR3 sequence is CASSFLGRGRNYTF. CDR3 bases: TGCGCCAGCAGCTTTCTGGGCAGGGGAAGAAACTACACCTTC. The chain employs TRBV5-1 and TRBJ1-2; D is perhaps TRBD1 (6 bases). The CDR3 consists of 14 residues. Germline lookup yields CDR1 SGHRS and CDR2 YFSETQ. Trimming left V 2 bases short and J 10 bases short, with 18 bases between.

Only a few counts were recorded for this clonotype. This chain links TRBV12-3 or TRBV12-4 with TRBJ2-7; D not certain. V gave up 5 bases and J gave up 4 bases, with 15 bases separating them. The CDR3 extends over 14 amino acids. The CDR3, as DNA: TGTGCCAGCAGTCCAGACGGAGCCGGGTACGAGCAGTACTTC. It specifies CASSPDGAGYEQYF.

Here the CDR3 reads CSARTTGNTGELFF. In DNA form, the CDR3 reads TGCAGTGCTCGGACGACAGGGAACACCGGGGAGCTGTTTTTT. The V gene is TRBV20-1, the J gene TRBJ2-2; a possible D gene is TRBD1 (6 bases). The CDR3 consists of 14 residues. Germline CDR1 and CDR2: DFQATT and SNEGSKA (reference sequence). The V end lost 5 bases, the J end lost 1 base, and 11 bases lay between the germline ends.

This clonotype was detected a few times. J is TRBJ1-2 and V is TRBV7-4; unclear D gene. The germline CDR1 and CDR2 sequences are SGHVT and SQSDAQ. This CDR3 comprises 14 residues. Trimming stripped 2 bases from V and 4 bases from J, with 11 bases between. CDR3 coding DNA: TGTGCCAGCAGCTTATTTGCCTCCCGCTATGGCTACACCTTC. This translates into CASSLFASRYGYTF. The complete variable domain, with remaining parts taken from reference TRBV7-4 and TRBJ1-2, reads GAGVSQSPRYKVAKRGRDVALRCDSISGHVTLYWYRQTLGQGSEVLTYSQSDAQRDKSGRPSGRFSAERPERSVSTLKIQRTEQGDSAVYLCASSLFASRYGYTFGSGTRLTVV.

The chain employs TRBV12-3 or TRBV12-4 and TRBJ2-1; TRBD2 is a possible D gene (7 bases). Trimming cost V 5 bases and J 7 bases, with 27 bases left between them. The CDR3 extends over 18 amino acids. CDR3 sequence: CASSLVLLVLGGGNEQFF. The DNA of the CDR3 is TGTGCCAGCAGTCTGGTTCTCCTGGTGTTGGGAGGGGGGAATGAGCAGTTCTTC.

Notes on this clonotype: A much bigger clone sits one base away, suggesting this may be a read error. The rearrangement links TRBV11-2 to TRBJ2-1; D is undetermined. The ends were cut back, 4 bases at V and 3 bases at J, with 4 bases in the middle. Germline CDR1 and CDR2: SGHAT and FQNNGV. This CDR3 has 12 amino acids. The CDR3, as DNA: TGTGCCAGCAGCTGGTACTACAATGAGCAGTTCTTC. Residues: CASSWYYNEQFF.

This clonotype was counted ten times or more. This chain uses TRBV5-6 with TRBJ2-1, with TRBD2 matching 10 bases. Germline CDR1 and CDR2: SGHDT and YYEEEE. The CDR3 loop spans 14 amino acids. V dropped 6 bases and J dropped 3; count of bases not matched to a gene: 3. The DNA for the CDR3 is TGTGCCAGCACGGGGACTAGCGACTACAATGAGCAGTTCTTC. Its translation is CASTGTSDYNEQFF. Filled out from reference TRBV5-6 and TRBJ2-1, the complete variable domain reads DAGVTQSPTHLIKTRGQQVTLRCSPKSGHDTVSWYQQALGQGPQFIFQYYEEEERQRGNFPDRFSGHQFPNYSSELNVNALLLGDSALYLCASTGTSDYNEQFFGPGTRLTVL.

The V call is TRBV24-1, the J call TRBJ2-1, with TRBD2 matching 9 bases. V dropped 4 bases and J dropped 0; count of bases not matched to a gene: 18. This CDR3 contains 21 residues. Germline V gene data show CDR1 as KGHDR and CDR2 as SFDVKD. In nucleotides, the CDR3 is TGTGCCACCAGTGAGTTCCACTTTCGCGGGAGGGCACAGAGCTCCTACAATGAGCAGTTCTTC. Protein product: CATSEFHFRGRAQSSYNEQFF.

This clonotype was detected a few times. This chain uses TRBV7-9 with TRBJ2-3; D gene ambiguous. This CDR3 has 13 amino acids. Germline V gene data show CDR1 as SEHNR and CDR2 as FQNEAQ (reference sequence). V was cut by 5 bases and J by 9 bases, with 15 bases left in between. CDR3 nucleotide sequence: TGTGCCAGCAGCGCATCCCCCGAGAAGACGCAGTATTTT. Translated: CASSASPEKTQYF.

V gene TRBV6-1 combines with J gene TRBJ2-7; D is perhaps TRBD1 (6 bases). The CDR3 has 15 amino acids. Trimming pared 2 bases from V and 1 base from J, leaving 12 bases between. Germline CDR1 is MNHNS and CDR2 is SASEGT. The CDR3 loop reads CASSEWAGTSYEQYF. Written as DNA, the CDR3 is TGTGCCAGCAGTGAATGGGCAGGGACATCCTACGAGCAGTACTTC.

Ten or more counts support this clonotype. The chain couples TRBV5-6 to TRBJ2-5; TRBD2 matches 9 bases. Germline CDR1 SGHDT, CDR2 YYEEEE. The ends lost 0 bases at V and 2 bases at J; junction bases unmatched: 8. The CDR3 is 17 amino acids. As DNA, the CDR3 is TGTGCCAGCAGCTTGGGGCCCCTAGCGGGGTTACAAGAGACCCAGTACTTC. This gives the protein CASSLGPLAGLQETQYF.

This clonotype has more than one count but fewer than ten. The CDR3 region has the DNA TGTGCCAGCAGTTTAGGTGGGAGGGCCGGCGGGGAGCTGTTTTTT. Amino acids: CASSLGGRAGGELFF. The V and J genes are TRBV12-3 or TRBV12-4 and TRBJ2-2, with 7 bases identical to TRBD2. Losses at the gene ends were 1 base for V and 7 bases for J; bases not matched to a gene: 6. This CDR3 is 15 amino acids long.

The sample holds many counts of this clonotype. The V call is TRBV5-1, the J call TRBJ2-3; TRBD2 matches at 11 bases. The CDR3 runs 17 residues. V lost 4 bases and J lost 4; bases outside the gene matches: 11. Germline V gene data show CDR1 as SGHRS and CDR2 as YFSETQ. For the CDR3, the DNA is TGCGCCAGCAGCCGTACGACCATAGCGGGAGGGCCAGATACGCAGTATTTT. Translation: CASSRTTIAGGPDTQYF.

This chain uses TRBV4-1 with TRBJ2-1, with 7 bases aligning to TRBD2. Germline V CDR1 and CDR2: MGHRA, YSYEKL. Trimming took 1 base from V and 4 from J; bases not matched to a gene: 4. The CDR3 covers 15 residues. CDR3 in amino acids: CASSQVGRVYNEQFF. DNA of the CDR3: TGCGCCAGCAGCCAAGTAGGGAGGGTTTACAATGAGCAGTTCTTC.

The chain uses TRBV11-1 and TRBJ2-5, with a tentative D call TRBD1 (6 bases). Trimming took 3 bases from V and 5 from J, leaving 16 bases between them. The germline CDR1 and CDR2 sequences are SGHAT and FQDESV (reference sequence). This CDR3 comprises 15 residues. This CDR3 reads CASSFGTGWQETQYF. The CDR3 coding sequence is TGTGCCAGCAGCTTCGGTACAGGGTGGCAGGAGACCCAGTACTTC.

This clonotype occurred a few times. The CDR3 DNA follows: TGTGCCAGCAACCGAGACACTAATAGCAATCAGCCCCAGCATTTT. It yields the protein CASNRDTNSNQPQHF. The chain has TRBV6-1 and TRBJ1-5; D is undetermined. The CDR3 runs to 15 residues. Germline assignment: CDR1 MNHNS and CDR2 SASEGT. Between the trimmed V and J ends, which lost 7 bases and 0 bases, there was a span of 13 bases.

In this sample, this clonotype turned up a few times. The CDR3 here is CATSARLAGVNEQFF. The CDR3 nucleotides are TGTGCCACCAGTGCTCGACTAGCGGGAGTCAATGAGCAGTTCTTC. The rearrangement links TRBV24-1 to TRBJ2-1; TRBD2 matches 12 bases. There are 15 residues in the CDR3. Germline lookup yields CDR1 KGHDR and CDR2 SFDVKD. V lost 5 bases and J lost 6; bases outside the gene matches: 4.

This clonotype was observed many times. This chain links TRBV7-9 with TRBJ2-4, with D perhaps matching TRBD1 (5 bases). CDR1 and CDR2 (germline): SEHNR, FQNEAQ (reference sequence). The CDR3 runs to 14 residues. Trimming stripped 5 bases from V and 0 bases from J, with 8 bases between. For the CDR3, the DNA is TGTGCCAGCAGCCAAGACAGAGCCAAAAACATTCAGTACTTC. Protein product: CASSQDRAKNIQYF.

This clonotype was seen ten or more times. The V call is TRBV28, the J call TRBJ1-5; no definite D call. Trimming shortened V by 3 bases and J by 2 bases, and 11 bases separated the two germline ends. This CDR3 has 15 amino acids. CDR1 and CDR2 from the germline V gene are MDHEN and SYDVKM. CDR3 protein: CASSFLRNGNQPQHF. The CDR3 DNA is TGTGCCAGCAGTTTCTTGCGAAATGGCAATCAGCCCCAGCATTTT.

This chain uses TRBV20-1 with TRBJ2-5; D remains ambiguous. Germline lookup yields CDR1 DFQATT and CDR2 SNEGSKA (reference sequence). The CDR3 sequence is 13 residues long. V was shortened by 3 bases and J by 1 base, with 9 bases between the two germline ends. CDR3: CSARIPAQETQYF. For the CDR3, the DNA is TGCAGTGCTAGGATCCCGGCCCAAGAGACCCAGTACTTC.

This clonotype was observed a few times. The rearrangement uses TRBV12-3 or TRBV12-4 and TRBJ1-1, with 7 nucleotides matching TRBD1. CDR3 length: 15 amino acids. Germline trimming cut 3 bases from V and 0 bases from J; bases unmatched to any gene: 4. The CDR3, as DNA: TGTGCCAGCAGTTTCGACAGGGATATGAACACTGAAGCTTTCTTT. Translating gives CASSFDRDMNTEAFF.